Listed below are T cell receptor beta chains from one sample, sequenced in a study of shared clonotypes between healthy human individuals. Assay used: immunoSEQ multiplex PCR; TCRdb lists only in-frame clones, some missing. The repertoire holds 1,400,000 or so clones, about 98.5% seen once, with 0.3% to 0.45% in the top ten. The sample taken for sequencing was naive CD4+ T cells sorted from blood. These receptors originate from a man aged 30 to 39 in good health. Both conserved end residues are part of each CDR3. The D gene is left open where the match is weak. Expanded clones are given a class, and other clones once, few, many or no size at all.

j_call d_call v_call cdr3_length clone_size cdr3_aa cdr3_nt
TRBJ2-3 TRBD2 TRBV4-2 18 . CASSSNGLAGGVGDTQYF TGTGCCAGCAGCTCCAACGGACTAGCGGGAGGAGTAGGAGATACGCAGTATTTT
TRBJ2-6 . TRBV25-1 16 . CASSFVTGNGANVLTF TGTGCCAGCAGCTTCGTCACAGGGAATGGGGCCAACGTCCTGACTTTC
TRBJ2-7 TRBD2 TRBV14 14 . CASKAGRQRDEQYF TGTGCCAGCAAAGCGGGACGCCAACGGGACGAGCAGTACTTC
TRBJ2-2 TRBD2 TRBV9 17 . CASSVGSGRPYTGELFF TGTGCCAGCAGCGTAGGGAGCGGGAGGCCATACACCGGGGAGCTGTTTTTT
TRBJ2-7 TRBD1 TRBV6-5 14 . CASRTGGIIYEQYF TGTGCCAGCAGAACAGGGGGCATTATATACGAGCAGTACTTC
TRBJ2-7 . TRBV28 11 . CASSLRYEQYF TGTGCCAGCAGCCTGCGGTACGAGCAGTACTTC
TRBJ2-7 TRBD2 TRBV5-5 15 . CASSLQLAVTYEQYF TGTGCCAGCAGCTTACAACTAGCGGTAACCTACGAGCAGTACTTC
TRBJ2-1 . TRBV7-9 15 . CASSLARKLNDEQFF TGTGCCAGCAGCTTAGCGAGGAAACTAAACGATGAGCAGTTCTTC
TRBJ2-5 . TRBV29-1 12 once CSACDEIETQYF TGCAGCGCCTGTGACGAAATTGAGACCCAGTACTTC
TRBJ2-5 TRBD1 TRBV11-2 17 . CASSPRFGQGVQETQYF TGTGCCAGCAGCCCGAGGTTCGGACAGGGGGTTCAAGAGACCCAGTACTTC
TRBJ2-7 TRBD1 TRBV10-3 16 . CAISDGTAKGSYEQYF TGTGCCATCAGTGATGGGACAGCCAAGGGCTCCTACGAGCAGTACTTC
TRBJ2-7 . TRBV4-1 17 . CASSQVQFVGRIYEQYF TGCGCCAGCAGCCAAGTCCAATTTGTCGGCAGAATCTACGAGCAGTACTTC
TRBJ2-1 . TRBV4-2 15 . CASSQDRDPYNEQFF TGTGCCAGCAGCCAAGACCGGGATCCCTACAATGAGCAGTTCTTC
TRBJ2-7 . TRBV18 14 once CASSPTGWDAEQYF TGTGCCAGCTCACCTACAGGGTGGGACGCCGAGCAGTACTTC
TRBJ2-7 TRBD2 TRBV6-1 16 . CASSKGLAGFTYEQYF TGTGCCAGCAGTAAAGGACTAGCGGGCTTTACCTACGAGCAGTACTTC
TRBJ1-2 TRBD1 TRBV25-1 12 once CASQDRGDGYTF TGTGCCAGCCAGGACAGGGGGGATGGCTACACCTTC
TRBJ1-2 . TRBV19 14 . CASSMVAAIGGYTF TGTGCCAGTAGTATGGTGGCAGCGATCGGTGGCTACACCTTC
TRBJ2-5 TRBD1 TRBV27 18 . CASSRFSRPGQGVETQYF TGTGCCAGCAGTCGGTTTAGTCGACCGGGACAGGGGGTCGAGACCCAGTACTTC
TRBJ1-5 . TRBV7-2 14 . CASSFTGSNQPQHF TGTGCCAGCAGCTTCACAGGTAGCAATCAGCCCCAGCATTTT
TRBJ2-2 . TRBV9 12 . CASSVEVGELFF TGTGCCAGCAGCGTAGAAGTCGGGGAGCTGTTTTTT
TRBJ2-7 . TRBV5-6 15 . CASSLSRGIFYEQYF TGTGCCAGCAGCCTGTCCAGGGGCATTTTCTACGAGCAGTACTTC
TRBJ2-7 TRBD1 TRBV18 13 . CASSRGQAYEQYF TGTGCCAGCTCACGAGGACAGGCCTACGAGCAGTACTTC
TRBJ1-2 TRBD1 TRBV6-6 15 . CASSGQGARRAGYTF TGTGCCAGCTCAGGACAGGGGGCGAGGCGTGCGGGCTACACCTTC
TRBJ2-6 TRBD1 TRBV7-8 18 . CASSWGTGLDSGANVLTF TGTGCCAGCAGCTGGGGGACAGGGCTCGACTCTGGGGCCAACGTCCTGACTTTC
TRBJ2-1 . TRBV5-5 15 . CASSLGGLVFDEQFF TGTGCCAGCAGCTTGGGGGGCCTAGTCTTCGATGAGCAGTTCTTC
TRBJ1-2 TRBD1 TRBV20-1 11 . CRAQGADGYTF TGCAGAGCGCAGGGGGCGGATGGCTACACCTTC
TRBJ2-1 . TRBV11-2 15 . CASSTGTLGGDEQFF TGTGCCAGCAGCACCGGGACTCTGGGGGGAGATGAGCAGTTCTTC
TRBJ1-1 . TRBV10-1 12 . CASSDHGTEAFF TGCGCCAGCAGTGATCACGGCACTGAAGCTTTCTTT
TRBJ2-1 . TRBV7-9 18 . CASSFTSMGLGYNGEQFF TGTGCCAGCAGCTTCACGAGTATGGGGTTGGGCTACAATGGTGAGCAGTTCTTC
TRBJ2-7 . TRBV7-3 14 . CASSPAGSQNEQYF TGTGCCAGCAGCCCCGCAGGGTCTCAGAATGAGCAGTACTTC
TRBJ1-5 . TRBV2 14 . CASKGKNSNQPQHF TGTGCCAGCAAGGGCAAAAATAGCAATCAGCCCCAGCATTTT
TRBJ2-3 . TRBV7-2 14 . CASSVGIGRGYKYF TGTGCCAGCAGCGTAGGGATCGGCAGGGGCTATAAGTATTTT
TRBJ2-1 TRBD2 TRBV7-7 16 . CASSLSAGGRAGEQFF TGTGCTAGCAGCCTAAGTGCTGGCGGGAGGGCCGGTGAGCAGTTCTTC
TRBJ2-1 TRBD2 TRBV6-1 15 . CASSSSGGGYNEQFF TGTGCCAGCAGTTCTAGCGGCGGGGGGTACAATGAGCAGTTCTTC
TRBJ1-1 . TRBV28 13 . CASSSRAFTEAFF TGTGCCAGCAGTTCCAGGGCATTCACTGAAGCTTTCTTT
TRBJ1-1 . TRBV10-3 17 . CAISESMPGQMNTEAFF TGTGCCATCAGTGAGTCTATGCCAGGGCAGATGAACACTGAAGCTTTCTTT
TRBJ1-2 . TRBV9 15 . CASSPRTAENYGYTF TGTGCCAGCAGCCCCCGGACAGCTGAGAACTATGGCTACACCTTC
TRBJ2-7 TRBD1 TRBV6-5 14 . CATSKDRGLREQYF TGTGCCACCTCAAAGGACAGGGGATTGCGCGAGCAGTACTTC
TRBJ2-6 . TRBV9 15 . CASSVVGSGANVLTF TGTGCCAGCAGCGTAGTGGGGTCTGGGGCCAACGTCCTGACTTTC
TRBJ1-2 . TRBV14 16 . CASSTYVSRGASGYTF TGTGCCAGCAGCACCTATGTTTCCAGGGGCGCGAGTGGCTACACCTTC
TRBJ1-2 . TRBV5-1 11 . CASSLDGGYTF TGCGCCAGCAGCTTGGACGGAGGCTACACCTTC
TRBJ1-2 TRBD1 TRBV19 17 . CASRNNRGRWTNYGYTF TGTGCCAGTAGGAATAACAGGGGGCGGTGGACTAACTATGGCTACACCTTC